The 4 T cell receptor beta chains listed next were all sequenced from one sample in a study of neurological immune-mediated disorders. Each CDR3 protein gets one entry after TCRdb re-called the 5' RACE reads with MiXCR. The table includes tens of thousands of distinct CDR3 sequences, roughly an eighth detected once. Sequenced sample: PBMCs. Every receptor here comes from a woman aged 55-70 years with HTLV-1-associated myelopathy (HAM/TSP).

This rearrangement joins TRBV13 to TRBJ2-7; TRBD1 might be the D (8 bases). Per the germline V gene, CDR1 is PRHDT and CDR2 is FYEKMQ (reference sequence). The germline V and J ends were trimmed by 5 bases and 1 base, with 21 bases remaining between them. The CDR3 totals 17 residues. The CDR3 is CASSQGAVAGVSYEQYF. In nucleotides, the CDR3 is TGTGCCAGCAGCCAGGGGGCTGTTGCGGGAGTGTCCTACGAGCAGTACTTC.

There are many counts of this clonotype. The CDR3 coding sequence is TGTGCCAGCAGTTCCTTGACAGGGTTGTTAGGCTACACCTTC. It is translated as CASSSLTGLLGYTF. The V and J genes are TRBV27 and TRBJ1-2, with TRBD1 identical over 7 bases. CDR3 length equals 14 residues. From germline, CDR1 is MNHEY and CDR2 SMNVEV (reference sequence). J gave up 8 bases and V 4 bases, and 10 bases lay outside the gene matches.

This clonotype has at least ten counts. The chain joins TRBV5-1 to TRBJ2-3; no clear D. Germline V gene lookup returns CDR1 SGHRS and CDR2 YFSETQ. Trimming stripped 0 bases from V and 2 bases from J, with 10 bases between. This CDR3 is 15 amino acids long. The CDR3 DNA reads as TGCGCCAGCAGCTTGGGCTGGCCGGACACAGATACGCAGTATTTT. As protein: CASSLGWPDTDTQYF.

This clonotype was counted at least ten times. The genes are TRBV3-1 and TRBJ2-2; a weak D match, TRBD1 (7 bases). V lost 0 bases and J lost 6, with 17 bases in between. This CDR3 has 17 residues. Per the germline V gene, CDR1 is LGHDT and CDR2 is YNNKEL (reference sequence). The CDR3 loop is CASSQDGGQKRPGELFF. CDR3 nucleotide sequence: TGTGCCAGCAGCCAAGACGGGGGACAGAAAAGACCCGGGGAGCTGTTTTTT.